This T cell receptor beta chain was observed in a study of cytomegalovirus exposure and HLA in healthy donors. Study overall: Tens of millions of unique TCRs from HLA-typed donors made up an early data release. Whole-study findings and limits: The listing of 150 to 200 TCR beta chains classed them as cytomegalovirus-associated. For most subjects, TCR beta sequences were reported to predict HLA-A and HLA-B alleles with accuracy. Later genetic work tied a missense DCLRE1C variant to beta-chain V and J trimming.

PCR involved 60 Vbeta and 13 Jbeta primers. Generated by immunoSEQ multiplex PCR, the TCRdb table keeps only in-frame clones and is missing some. Found here are approximately 110,000 clones, around 78% of them singletons; the top ten hold 3% to 4.5%. On this clone itself: The target antigen is unknown.

In germline, CDR1 is SGHRS, CDR2 YFSETQ. The CDR3 is 14 residues long. V lost 0 bases, J lost 5 bases, and 2 bases stayed unmatched. This TCR came from a man in his forties or fifties in good health and CMV-seronegative. Sequenced: PBMCs. The V call is TRBV5-1, the J call TRBJ2-4; 7 bases map to TRBD1. CDR3 amino acids: CASSLGDRQNIQYF. The CDR3 coding sequence is TGCGCCAGCAGCTTGGGGGACAGACAAAACATTCAGTACTTC.